A selection of T cell receptor beta chains follows, all from one sample in a study of radiotherapy plus CTLA-4 blockade in lung cancer. The table came from immunoSEQ multiplex PCR; TCRdb's copy has only in-frame clones and leaves some out. The table records around 100,000 clones, around 79% of them present only once. The material sequenced was peripheral blood, taken from a patient treated with radiotherapy plus ipilimumab. The receptors here all came from a human donor with non-small cell lung cancer who had a partial response to radiotherapy plus ipilimumab. Some clones in this sample may be carry-over from other donors' samples. CDR3s include the opening cysteine and the closing phenylalanine or tryptophan.

j_gene,v_gene,CDR3aa
TRBJ2-4,TRBV25-1,CASSEIGQGSPGNIQYF
TRBJ2-2,TRBV9,CASSATLADTGELFF
TRBJ2-7,TRBV5-1,CASSLGGQGYEQYF
TRBJ2-2,TRBV2,CASRGTTNTGELFF
TRBJ1-2,TRBV19,CASSTDSRTGEGYTF
TRBJ2-7,TRBV19,CASSTFGRGAEQYF
TRBJ1-6,TRBV7-2,CASSIRTGNNSPLHF
TRBJ1-4,TRBV19,CASSKQGSATNEKLFF
TRBJ2-1,TRBV7-8,CASSDRGSYNEQFF
TRBJ2-7,TRBV4-2,CASSLEAGGYEQYF
TRBJ2-3,TRBV11-3,CASSLDRGLAADTQYF
TRBJ1-1,TRBV5-1,CASSLAPGRTEAFF
TRBJ1-4,TRBV6-5,CASSSGTAYEKLFF
TRBJ1-2,TRBV28,CASSFASRAGGYTF
TRBJ2-1,TRBV2,CATHRDRAGEQFF
TRBJ1-2,TRBV2,CASNLKQGANGYTF
TRBJ2-7,TRBV6-5,CASLPRDRSYEQYF
TRBJ2-3,TRBV28,CASSTLLAGGQYF
TRBJ2-7,TRBV6-1,CASSERRSGVLYEQYF
TRBJ2-7,TRBV5-8,CASIRRGGHEQYF
TRBJ2-3,TRBV6-4,CASSRGANADTRYF
TRBJ1-1,TRBV5-1,CASSLIGQGYTEAFF
TRBJ1-3,TRBV9,CASSVGGGDENTIYF
TRBJ1-3,TRBV2,CASSPREQWIGNTIYF
TRBJ2-1,TRBV18,CASSPGGGQLEQFF
TRBJ2-5,TRBV5-4,CASSFQDTGRETQYF
TRBJ2-2,TRBV5-4,CASSPSTSLTGELFF
TRBJ1-1,TRBV28,CASRVPNTEAFF